The source of this T cell receptor (beta chain) is a study of T cell responses to AZD1222 COVID-19 vaccine (dated by TCRdb to the early 2020s). As for the study more broadly: AZD1222 recipients given second doses at about 4 weeks or at about 12 weeks were pooled, since spike-specific TCR depth and breadth were not found to differ between the two schedules. TCR sequencing covered over 230 trial participants: about 210 given two doses of AZD1222 and 26 given two doses of MenACWY control vaccine. Enrollment into the trials was organized by age into subgroups of 18-55, 56-69 and 70-plus years, and those subgroups contained roughly 160, 29 and 62 TCR-sequenced participants, respectively. The paper as a whole reports these results and caveats: Reportedly, close to half of the unique spike-specific TCRs recognized epitopes lying outside the regions that are mutated in the B.1.351 and B.1.1.7 variants. Conclusions about previously exposed vaccinees are limited, since just 5 or 6 AZD1222 recipients were seropositive for SARS-CoV-2 at baseline. Because no samples from the day 14 peak response were available, repertoires could be characterized only after the peak T cell response. Participants were mostly white British, with more females than males. The authors suggested clonal diversity may have been underestimated. The vaccine-associated CD4 TCRs covered the entire spike protein, and the dominant responses fell in regions 160-218 and 743-854. After two AZD1222 doses, spike-specific TCR breadth and depth were significantly higher than at day 0 and than in MenACWY recipients. The 56-69-year group was small, and its depth increase did not reach significance, likely because of low power.

On this clone itself: Which antigen it targets is not known. Within one base of it there is no much larger clone, and no base qualities were kept.

The V end gives up 6 bases and the J end 5 bases, leaving 7 bases in the junction not matched to a gene. The CDR3 goes from the cysteine to the phenylalanine over 15 residues. Only the CDR3 DNA stays, 45 bases, in frame from base 1. According to the germline V gene, CDR1 reads MNHNS and CDR2 reads SASEGT. The CDR3 regions of human TCRbeta chains were subjected to immunosequencing. In the source study's methods: Repertoire TCRs were matched against a reference library of SARS-CoV-2-specific TCRs generated with the MIRA antigen-specificity platform. Breadth was defined as the fraction of unique TCRs that were SARS-CoV-2-associated. Depth was defined as the fraction of total T cells that were SARS-CoV-2-associated. Using the MIRA data, each spike-specific TCR was mapped to the spike region that the TCR reacts to and placed in a CD4 or CD8 class. Log10-transformed breadth and depth values were compared by one-way ANOVA with Sidak's multiple comparisons tests. TCRdb retrieved this table from immuneACCESS and kept in-frame rearrangements only. Not all clones are present; in checked studies, unresolved V genes account for under half, and no reason is known for the remainder. V and J calls and clone size come straight from that table; D and trimming were deduced from the DNA. This sample comprises fewer than 150,000 clones, 65% to 90% of them detected only once. Of the sample, around 7.7% is held by the ten largest clones.

Per the publication, the time point label means: baseline before first vaccination. Samples from vaccinated people were obtained from the UK trials COV001 and COV002, which included a single-blind randomized controlled phase 2/3 trial of AZD1222 (ChAdOx1 nCoV-19) in healthy adults. For TCRbeta chain sequencing, PBMC samples were collected from trial participants at day 0 and at day 28 after the second dose. Sequenced material: peripheral blood, taken on day 0 of AZD1222 vaccination. The chain is encoded by TRBV6-1 joined to TRBJ2-1, with TRBD2 identical over 10 junction bases. The source is an adult in good health. The sequence in DNA is TGTGCCAGCAGGTGGGGACTAGCGCCAAACAATGAGCAGTTCTTC. Translation gives CASRWGLAPNNEQFF.